Sequencing of this T cell receptor (beta chain) was carried out in a study of control samples from healthy donors and cancer patients (dated by TCRdb to 2020 to 2021). Regarding this clone: Its recognized antigen is unknown. Within one base of it there is no much larger clone, and no base qualities were kept.

V drops 2 bases and J drops 3 bases, leaving 8 bases in between. The CDR3, cysteine through phenylalanine, is 13 amino acids long. The read is trimmed to its CDR3 DNA, 39 bases read in frame from base 1. Reading the germline V gene gives CDR1 KGHSH and CDR2 LQKENI. Preparation of the library involved the immunoSEQ multiplex PCR assay. TCRdb holds this immuneACCESS table with in-frame rearrangements only. Some clones are missing; in checked studies, unresolved V genes explain under half, and the rest has no known cause. This sample holds over 80,000 clones; around four fifths were observed only once. 19% of the sample rests with the top ten.

The chain couples TRBV18 to TRBJ2-7, with the D gene tentatively TRBD1 or TRBD2, based on 5 matching bases in each. This clonotype originated in a man aged 25 to 40 in good health. Source material: blood. CDR3 loop: CASSPGGNYEQYF. The bases read TGTGCCAGCTCACCAGGGGGAAACTACGAGCAGTACTTC.